This T cell receptor beta chain was found in a study of blood T cell repertoires in COVID-19. The authors' processing: It was from reference gene primer amplification that nucleated cell counts were estimated. Libraries were prepared by immunoSEQ multiplex PCR; TCRdb keeps only in-frame clonotypes and omits some of them. The V and J calls and clone size are taken from that table; D and trimming were inferred from the DNA. The top ten hold around 1.6% of the sample, which has 75,000 to 95,000 clones, over 90% seen once. The CDR3 has 14 amino acids. The germline CDR1 and CDR2 sequences are SGHTS and YDEGEE. V shed 4 bases and J shed 7 bases, with 14 bases lying between them. The sample holds one count of this clone.

The V and J genes are TRBV5-8 and TRBJ2-2; a weak D match, TRBD1 (6 bases). Input material: peripheral blood. This sequence originates from a man aged 55-75 years with acute or convalescent COVID-19. The CDR3 region is CASSLQGAGGELFF. The CDR3 nucleotides read TGTGCCAGCAGCCTACAGGGCGCAGGCGGGGAGCTGTTTTTT.